The 20 T cell receptor beta chains below all came from one sample that was sequenced in a study of T cells in Graves' hyperthyroidism and ophthalmopathy. Amplified TCR beta CDR3 regions derived from RNA transcripts. During a first-round RT-PCR of the TCR CDR3, the HTBI primer set was used. Each CDR3 protein is one row after TCRdb ran MiXCR on the multiplex PCR reads. Of fewer than 650,000 distinct CDR3 sequences in the sample, about 15% are singletons; the top ten hold about 4%. Sequenced: blood. The receptors stem from a woman aged 40-49 years with Graves' ophthalmopathy.

This clonotype was recorded many times. The rearrangement uses TRBV20-1 and TRBJ1-1, with 9 nucleotides matching TRBD1. The junction had 5 bases not matched to a gene; V was cut back by 3 bases and J by 12 bases. The CDR3 is 11 residues long. Germline V CDR1 and CDR2: DFQATT, SNEGSKA (reference sequence). In nucleotides, the CDR3 is TGCAGTGCTAGTGGGGGACAGGGAACTTTCTTT. It translates to CSASGGQGTFF.

The V call is TRBV4-3, the J call TRBJ2-3; maybe TRBD2 (5 bases). Germline CDR1 and CDR2: LGHNA and YSLEER. This CDR3 is 16 amino acids long. The V end was cut by 0 bases, the J end by 3 bases, with 13 bases between. CDR3 nucleotides: TGCGCCAGCAGCCAAGATCCAGCGGCACTGACAGATACGCAGTATTTT. Translated: CASSQDPAALTDTQYF.

This clonotype appeared many times. This chain connects TRBV28 to TRBJ2-7; 8 nucleotides agree with TRBD1. J was trimmed by 6 bases and V by 6 bases; bases with no gene match: 10. This CDR3 comprises 14 residues. Germline CDR1 and CDR2: MDHEN and SYDVKM. DNA of the CDR3: TGTGCCAGCAGCCCCGGACAGGGAGAGCGCGAGCAGTACTTC. Translating gives CASSPGQGEREQYF. The whole variable domain, remainder taken from reference TRBV28 and TRBJ2-7, is DVKVTQSSRYLVKRTGEKVFLECVQDMDHENMFWYRQDPGLGLRLIYFSYDVKMKEKGDIPEGYSVSREKKERFSLILESASTNQTSMYLCASSPGQGEREQYFGPGTRLTVT.

This clonotype occurred a few times. The V gene is TRBV5-1, the J gene TRBJ2-5; D gene uncertain. The CDR3 consists of 14 residues. Germline V gives CDR1 SGHRS, CDR2 YFSETQ. Trimming pared 0 bases from V and 5 bases from J, leaving 11 bases between. This chain's CDR3 is CASSLVDPGETQYF. The CDR3 bases are TGCGCCAGCAGCTTGGTGGACCCGGGTGAGACCCAGTACTTC.

This clonotype was counted many times. The J gene is TRBJ1-2, the V gene TRBV12-3 or TRBV12-4; 7 nucleotides line up with TRBD1. The V segment lost 3 bases and the J segment 4 bases; nucleotides outside the gene matches: 8. This CDR3 comprises 15 residues. The CDR3 sequence: CASSFSTGHIYGYTF. CDR3 sequence (DNA): TGTGCCAGCAGTTTTTCGACAGGGCATATCTATGGCTACACCTTC.

As regards this clonotype: This may come from a read error, since a much larger clone is one base off. The V and J genes are TRBV20-1 and TRBJ1-3; D is ambiguous. Per the germline V gene, CDR1 is DFQATT and CDR2 is SNEGSKA (reference sequence). This CDR3 is built from 15 residues. Trimming cost V 0 bases and J 9 bases, with 18 bases left between them. Written as DNA, the CDR3 is TGCAGTGCTAGAGATCGGCGGGGAATCGAGAGCACCATATATTTT. Residues: CSARDRRGIESTIYF.

The table lists this clonotype with many counts. This chain connects TRBV12-3 or TRBV12-4 to TRBJ1-5; maybe TRBD1 (6 bases). V was trimmed by 6 bases and J by 3 bases, leaving 15 bases between them. CDR3 length equals 15 residues. DNA for the CDR3: TGTGCCAGCAGCCAAACGGACAGTGTCAATCAGCCCCAGCATTTT. This gives the protein CASSQTDSVNQPQHF.

A single count supports this clonotype. A much larger clone differs from this one at a single base, so this may be a read error. The chain employs TRBV20-1 and TRBJ2-5; the D gene is possibly TRBD2 (6 bases). This CDR3 is built from 16 residues. Germline values: CDR1 DFQATT, CDR2 SNEGSKA (reference sequence). V lost 0 bases to trimming and J lost 8 bases, with 22 bases between them. CDR3 loop: CSARDFSSAHQETQYF. The CDR3, as DNA: TGCAGTGCTAGAGATTTTTCTAGCGCCCATCAGGAAACCCAGTACTTC.

This clonotype occurred many times. The chain couples TRBV2 to TRBJ2-7, with D perhaps matching TRBD2 (5 bases). Trimming pared 6 bases from V and 2 bases from J, leaving 8 bases between. CDR1 SNHLY and CDR2 FYNNEI come from the germline V gene. The CDR3 has 12 residues. CDR3 in amino acids: CASRGDPYEQYF. For the CDR3, the DNA is TGTGCCAGCAGGGGAGATCCCTACGAGCAGTACTTC.

The sample holds many counts of this clonotype. V and J are TRBV7-2 and TRBJ2-7; a weak D match, TRBD2 (5 bases). V was trimmed by 3 bases and J by 2 bases, leaving 11 bases between them. Germline V gives CDR1 SGHTA, CDR2 FQGNSA. The CDR3 runs 14 residues. The CDR3 DNA follows: TGTGCCAGCAGCTTGGACTGGATGGCCTACGAGCAGTACTTC. This sequence encodes CASSLDWMAYEQYF.

This clonotype appeared many times. The V and J genes are TRBV6-1 and TRBJ2-7; D may match TRBD1 or TRBD2 (6 bases each). The ends were cut back, 1 base at V and 3 bases at J, with 10 bases in the middle. The germline gives CDR1 MNHNS, CDR2 SASEGT. The CDR3 runs to 14 residues. The CDR3 is CASSEVGGHYEQYF. The CDR3 bases are TGTGCCAGCAGTGAAGTTGGGGGGCACTACGAGCAGTACTTC.

The table lists this clonotype with many counts. The chain employs TRBV11-2 and TRBJ2-5; TRBD2 aligns across 14 bases. Germline trimming cut 4 bases from V and 6 bases from J; bases unmatched to any gene: 10. This CDR3 region has 17 residues. Germline V lookup: CDR1 SGHAT, CDR2 FQNNGV. The CDR3 coding sequence is TGTGCCAGCAGCTCCCCGGGACTAGCGGGAGACTGGAAGACCCAGTACTTC. Its translation: CASSSPGLAGDWKTQYF.

This clonotype appeared many times. The CDR3 DNA sequence: TGTGCCAGCAGTTTATCCCCCGGGGTTAGCTCCTACGAGCAGTACTTC. This encodes CASSLSPGVSSYEQYF. This rearrangement joins TRBV27 to TRBJ2-7; TRBD2 might be the D (5 bases). With 0 bases removed from V and 0 bases from J, the gap between germline ends came to 12 bases. Germline CDR1 MNHEY, CDR2 SMNVEV (reference sequence). CDR3 length equals 16 residues.

This clonotype has a handful of counts. The V gene is TRBV5-1, the J gene TRBJ2-7, with 7 bases matching TRBD2. V shed 0 bases and J 5 bases; nucleotides not matched to a gene: 5. Germline lookup yields CDR1 SGHRS and CDR2 YFSETQ. The CDR3 spans 14 residues. CDR3 sequence: CASSLGAGDDEQYF. As DNA, the CDR3 is TGCGCCAGCAGCTTGGGGGCGGGAGATGACGAGCAGTACTTC.

This clonotype showed up just a few times. This chain links TRBV3-1 with TRBJ1-3; tentatively, D is TRBD1 (5 bases). The V gene lost 4 bases and the J gene lost 4 bases, with 11 bases spanning the gap. CDR1 LGHDT and CDR2 YNNKEL come from the germline V gene (reference sequence). CDR3 size: 14 residues. The CDR3 loop reads CASSPEGIGNTIYF. In nucleotides, the CDR3 is TGTGCCAGCAGCCCCGAGGGGATCGGAAACACCATATATTTT.

This clonotype was recorded many times. The chain employs TRBV12-3 or TRBV12-4 and TRBJ2-7; D may be TRBD2 (6 bases). This CDR3 has 15 residues. With 8 bases removed from V and 3 bases from J, the gap between germline ends came to 20 bases. The CDR3 loop is CASRGATSGRYEQYF. Here the CDR3 DNA reads TGTGCCAGCCGAGGGGCGACTAGTGGACGCTACGAGCAGTACTTC.

V is TRBV6-1 and J is TRBJ2-5; 8 bases fit TRBD1. The CDR3 totals 15 residues. Germline CDR1 is MNHNS and CDR2 is SASEGT. With 7 bases clipped from V and 2 bases from J, the junction kept 9 bases outside the gene matches. CDR3 DNA: TGTGCCAGCACATGGGGCAGGGGGCAACAAGAGACCCAGTACTTC. As protein: CASTWGRGQQETQYF.

V gene TRBV27 combines with J gene TRBJ2-7; 10 bases fit TRBD2. With V trimmed by 3 bases and J by 6 bases, 8 bases remained unmatched. Germline loops: CDR1 MNHEY, CDR2 SMNVEV (reference sequence). The CDR3 has 15 residues. The CDR3 reads CASSFQREGTGEQYF. For the CDR3, the DNA is TGTGCCAGCAGTTTCCAGCGGGAGGGTACAGGCGAGCAGTACTTC.

This clonotype was observed a handful of times. V is TRBV4-3 and J is TRBJ1-1, with D perhaps TRBD1 (5 bases). Trimming removed 0 bases at V and 6 bases at J, with 14 bases between. The CDR3 length is 15 residues. CDR1 is LGHNA and CDR2 is YSLEER in the germline V gene. The CDR3 nucleotides are TGCGCCAGCAGCCAAGACCCTGCGGGGGTTTCTGAAGCTTTCTTT. Translation gives CASSQDPAGVSEAFF.

This clonotype showed up many times. This sequence joins TRBV6-1 and TRBJ1-5; no clear D. The germline V gene encodes CDR1 MNHNS and CDR2 SASEGT. Trimming left V 2 bases short and J 0 bases short, with 11 bases between. CDR3 length equals 16 residues. Here the CDR3 DNA reads TGTGCCAGCAGTGAAATCGGTGCCTATAGCAATCAGCCCCAGCATTTT. Residues: CASSEIGAYSNQPQHF.